These 17 T cell receptor beta chains were all obtained from the same sample, sequenced in a study of cytomegalovirus exposure and HLA in healthy donors (dated by TCRdb to 2017 to 2019). Library method: the immunoSEQ multiplex PCR assay. For the multiplex PCR, a mixture combining 60 forward primers for TCR Vbeta segments and 13 reverse primers for TCR Jbeta segments was used. The table comes from immuneACCESS by way of TCRdb, which keeps in-frame sequences with V and J called. Part of the clones is missing from these tables; in studies checked, under half for an unresolved V gene and the rest for unknown reasons. Across this sample there are 150,000 or so clones, with roughly 79% seen only once. The ten top clones hold 6.5% to 8.5% of the sample. Sequencing input: PBMCs. These receptors were collected from a woman in her 40s in good health and CMV-seropositive.

The chain recombines TRBV9 with TRBJ2-2, with TRBD2 as a possible D gene (6 bases). Germline V gene sequence: CDR1 SGDLS, CDR2 YYNGEE. The CDR3 loop spans 15 amino acids. Trimming left V 3 bases short and J 6 bases short, with 15 bases between. The DNA for the CDR3 is TGTGCCAGCAGCGCCGGGGGACGCCCGGCCGGGGAGCTGTTTTTT. Its translation: CASSAGGRPAGELFF.

The CDR3: CASNPTGHYNEQFF. CDR3 sequence (DNA): TGTGCCAGCAATCCCACAGGGCACTACAATGAGCAGTTCTTC. The chain links TRBV28 to TRBJ2-1; weak D call: TRBD1 (6 bases). The V end lost 7 bases, the J end lost 3 bases, and 13 bases lay between the germline ends. CDR1 and CDR2 from the germline V gene are MDHEN and SYDVKM. The CDR3 extends over 14 amino acids.

V and J are TRBV5-1 and TRBJ2-5; 11 bases are a match to TRBD1. The V segment lost 5 bases and the J segment 4 bases; nucleotides outside the gene matches: 7. Germline CDR1 reads SGHRS; CDR2 reads YFSETQ. CDR3 length: 15 residues. The CDR3 sequence is CASRPRTGGLETQYF. In nucleotides, the CDR3 is TGCGCCAGCAGGCCTCGGACAGGGGGCCTAGAGACCCAGTACTTC.

This clone has a handful of counts. This chain uses TRBV28 with TRBJ2-5; the D gene is possibly TRBD2 (6 bases). Germline CDR1 MDHEN, CDR2 SYDVKM. This CDR3 region has 17 residues. Trimming shortened V by 5 bases and J by 0 bases, and 19 bases separated the two germline ends. The CDR3 here is CASSPDPGLRYQETQYF. The CDR3 DNA reads as TGTGCCAGCAGTCCTGATCCGGGACTCAGGTACCAAGAGACCCAGTACTTC.

The chain recombines TRBV6-1 with TRBJ1-1; the match to TRBD1 covers 7 bases. The germline V gene has CDR1 MNHNS and CDR2 SASEGT. V dropped 4 bases and J dropped 4; count of bases not matched to a gene: 9. The CDR3 has 15 residues. The CDR3 bases are TGTGCCAGCAGTGGGAAGGAAGGGGGCATCACTGAAGCTTTCTTT. This encodes CASSGKEGGITEAFF.

The chain carries TRBV5-3 and TRBJ2-5; D might be TRBD1 (6 bases). Being an ORF, TRBV5-3 has a function that is uncertain. Trimming left V 4 bases short and J 4 bases short, with 14 bases between. The CDR3 loop spans 14 amino acids. The CDR3 DNA reads TGTGCCAGAAGCCCTAGGACAGACGGAGAGACCCAGTACTTC. Translation gives CARSPRTDGETQYF.

This clone was observed a handful of times. This rearrangement joins TRBV5-5 to TRBJ2-3; the D is unclear. V was pared by 2 bases and J by 3 bases, with 16 bases between. Germline assignment: CDR1 SGHKS and CDR2 YYEKEE (reference sequence). The CDR3 runs to 16 residues. Here the CDR3 DNA reads TGTGCCAGCAGCTTAACGGCGGCCCGCCCAACAGATACGCAGTATTTT. Its protein is CASSLTAARPTDTQYF.

The genes are TRBV29-1 and TRBJ1-1, with 8 bases that match TRBD1. V was clipped by 6 bases and J by 4 bases; unmatched bases: 4. This CDR3 spans 12 amino acids. Germline CDR1 is SQVTM and CDR2 is ANQGSEA. CDR3 sequence: CSVPDRGTEAFF. In DNA, the CDR3 is TGCAGCGTCCCCGACAGGGGCACTGAAGCTTTCTTT.

This clone was counted a few times. This rearrangement joins TRBV9 to TRBJ2-1, with 8 bases matching TRBD2. Germline assignment: CDR1 SGDLS and CDR2 YYNGEE. This CDR3 has 16 residues. V shed 4 bases, J shed 2 bases, and the junction held 8 bases outside the gene matches. CDR3 region: CASSPGGVPAYNEQFF. CDR3 coding DNA: TGTGCCAGCAGCCCCGGGGGGGTGCCCGCCTACAATGAGCAGTTCTTC.

The chain employs TRBV2 and TRBJ1-6; D not resolved. The V and J ends lost 3 bases and 7 bases respectively, with 13 bases between them. CDR3 size: 15 residues. Germline V gene sequence: CDR1 SNHLY, CDR2 FYNNEI. The CDR3 DNA follows: TGTGCCAGCAGTGAGAGGGCGGACCCCAATTCACCCCTCCACTTT. It codes for CASSERADPNSPLHF. Variable domain in full (rest from reference TRBV2 and TRBJ1-6): EPEVTQTPSHQVTQMGQEVILRCVPISNHLYFYWYRQILGQKVEFLVSFYNNEISEKSEIFDDQFSVERPDGSNFTLKIRSTKLEDSAMYFCASSERADPNSPLHFGNGTRLTVT.

Only a few counts were recorded for this clone. V gene TRBV10-2 combines with J gene TRBJ1-6; 9 nucleotides align to TRBD1. J lost 6 bases, V lost 6 bases, and 6 bases had no gene match. Germline V lookup: CDR1 WSHSY, CDR2 SAAADI. The CDR3 length is 15 residues. The CDR3 nucleotides read TGCGCCAGCAGGTATATGGGACAGGGTAATTCACCCCTCCACTTT. It encodes CASRYMGQGNSPLHF.

In its sample, this clone was seen a few times. The chain employs TRBV6-5 and TRBJ1-2; D is possibly TRBD1 (5 bases). The ends were cut back, 2 bases at V and 5 bases at J, with 12 bases in the middle. Germline lookup yields CDR1 MNHEY and CDR2 SVGAGI. This CDR3 comprises 14 residues. The CDR3 sequence is CASSYDSTSYGYTF. The CDR3 bases are TGTGCCAGCAGTTACGACAGTACTTCATATGGCTACACCTTC.

This chain uses TRBV19 with TRBJ2-1; TRBD2 is a possible D gene (6 bases). V was shortened by 5 bases and J by 6 bases, with 14 bases between the two germline ends. The V gene's germline CDR1 is LNHDA and CDR2 SQIVND (reference sequence). The CDR3 extends over 14 amino acids. The CDR3 DNA reads as TGTGCCAGTAGTTCCCCCGGGGGTACCAATGAGCAGTTCTTC. As protein: CASSSPGGTNEQFF. Full variable domain (rest looked up from reference TRBV19 and TRBJ2-1): DGGITQSPKYLFRKEGQNVTLSCEQNLNHDAMYWYRQDPGQGLRLIYYSQIVNDFQKGDIAEGYSVSREKKESFPLTVTSAQKNPTAFYLCASSSPGGTNEQFFGPGTRLTVL.

The chain is built from TRBV9 and TRBJ2-3, with unresolved D. This CDR3 contains 15 residues. Germline V gene data show CDR1 as SGDLS and CDR2 as YYNGEE. The V end was cut by 0 bases, the J end by 0 bases, with 8 bases between. The CDR3 nucleotides are TGTGCCAGCAGCGTAGCTACCTCTAGCACAGATACGCAGTATTTT. Translated, it gives CASSVATSSTDTQYF. Together with reference TRBV9 and TRBJ2-3, the CDR3 gives the full variable domain: DSGVTQTPKHLITATGQRVTLRCSPRSGDLSVYWYQQSLDQGLQFLIQYYNGEERAKGNILERFSAQQFPDLHSELNLSSLELGDSALYFCASSVATSSTDTQYFGPGTRLTVL.

CDR3 nucleotides: TGTGCCAGCAGCACCGGGACTAGCACAGATACGCAGTATTTT. Translated: CASSTGTSTDTQYF. This chain links TRBV4-2 with TRBJ2-3; a weak D match, TRBD2 (6 bases). V lost 5 bases and J lost 0, with 9 bases in between. The CDR3 extends over 14 amino acids. Looked up from germline, CDR1 is LGHNA and CDR2 is YNFKEQ.

V is TRBV11-2 and J is TRBJ2-7; D may be TRBD2 (6 bases). The CDR3 has 14 amino acids. Germline V lookup: CDR1 SGHAT, CDR2 FQNNGV. V was cut by 6 bases and J by 0 bases, with 12 bases left in between. The CDR3 sequence: CASSAGWASYEQYF. The CDR3 DNA sequence: TGTGCCAGCAGTGCGGGGTGGGCCTCCTACGAGCAGTACTTC.

This clone was detected only a few times. This rearrangement joins TRBV7-3 to TRBJ2-1, with 11 bases that match TRBD2. Germline V CDR1 and CDR2: SGHTA, FQGTGA. With 1 base clipped from V and 7 bases from J, the junction kept 9 bases outside the gene matches. The CDR3 has 17 residues. This CDR3 reads CASSLKVGLAGGNEQFF. In nucleotides, the CDR3 is TGTGCCAGCAGCTTAAAGGTAGGGCTAGCGGGGGGAAATGAGCAGTTCTTC.